Listed below are T cell receptor beta chains from one sample, sequenced in a study of blood T cells in healthy people across ages. TCRdb analysed the 5' RACE reads with MiXCR anew, one entry per CDR3 protein. The sample has 1.8 million or so distinct CDR3 sequences, roughly two fifths seen once; the top ten hold about 23%. Sequencing was performed on blood. Receptors originate from a human donor in good health. The CDR3 runs from the conserved cysteine through the conserved F or W. Fields, in order: J gene, D gene, clone size, V gene, CDR3 DNA, CDR3 protein. The D gene is left open where the match is weak. Clone sizes are given selectively: once, few, many, or a class where the clone is expanded.

J gene: TRBJ1-2
D gene: .
clone size: .
V gene: TRBV20-1
CDR3 DNA: TGCAGTGCTAGAGGTCCGGGGGGCAGAAATGGCTACACCTTC
CDR3 protein: CSARGPGGRNGYTF

J gene: TRBJ2-7
D gene: .
clone size: .
V gene: TRBV20-1
CDR3 DNA: TGCAGTGCTAGGGCCTGGGACTCCCTCTACGAGCAGTACTTC
CDR3 protein: CSARAWDSLYEQYF

J gene: TRBJ2-1
D gene: .
clone size: .
V gene: TRBV3-1
CDR3 DNA: TGTGCCAGCAGCCAAGAGCCTGATTACAATGAGCAGTTCTTC
CDR3 protein: CASSQEPDYNEQFF

J gene: TRBJ1-5
D gene: TRBD1
clone size: .
V gene: TRBV6-2/TRBV6-3
CDR3 DNA: TGTGCCAGCAGTCACAGGGGAAGGCAGCCCCAGCATTTT
CDR3 protein: CASSHRGRQPQHF

J gene: TRBJ1-4
D gene: .
clone size: .
V gene: TRBV29-1
CDR3 DNA: TGCAGCGTTGGAGTTTTGGGACATCGGGACGAAAAACTGTTTTTT
CDR3 protein: CSVGVLGHRDEKLFF

J gene: TRBJ2-3
D gene: TRBD2
clone size: .
V gene: TRBV20-1
CDR3 DNA: TGCAGTACCCAATACAGCGGGGGGGCCACAGATACGCAGTATTTT
CDR3 protein: CSTQYSGGATDTQYF

J gene: TRBJ1-4
D gene: TRBD1
clone size: .
V gene: TRBV7-2
CDR3 DNA: TGTGCCAGCAGGGCGACAGGGTATGAGAAACTGTTTTTT
CDR3 protein: CASRATGYEKLFF

J gene: TRBJ1-6
D gene: .
clone size: .
V gene: TRBV10-3
CDR3 DNA: TGTGCCATCGGGGAAAGGGGATATTCACCCCTCCACTTT
CDR3 protein: CAIGERGYSPLHF

J gene: TRBJ2-7
D gene: .
clone size: .
V gene: TRBV5-5
CDR3 DNA: TGTGCCAGCAGCTCAGACATCTCCTACGAGCAGTACTTC
CDR3 protein: CASSSDISYEQYF

J gene: TRBJ2-1
D gene: .
clone size: .
V gene: TRBV7-2
CDR3 DNA: TGTGCCAGCAGCACGCTAGACAATAAGCAGTTCTTC
CDR3 protein: CASSTLDNKQFF

J gene: TRBJ1-5
D gene: .
clone size: .
V gene: TRBV6-2/TRBV6-3
CDR3 DNA: TGTGCCAGTTCCCATCGTGATCAGCCCCAGCATTTT
CDR3 protein: CASSHRDQPQHF

J gene: TRBJ2-5
D gene: TRBD1
clone size: few
V gene: TRBV2
CDR3 DNA: TGTGCCAGCAGGGGACAGGGGGTTCAAGAGACCCAGTACTTC
CDR3 protein: CASRGQGVQETQYF

J gene: TRBJ2-3
D gene: .
clone size: few
V gene: TRBV7-3
CDR3 DNA: TGTGCCAGCAGCATAGACCGGAGCACAGATACGCAGTATTTT
CDR3 protein: CASSIDRSTDTQYF

J gene: TRBJ2-1
D gene: .
clone size: .
V gene: TRBV5-1
CDR3 DNA: TGCGCCAGCAGCTCCGACGGGGATTACAATGAGCAGTTCTTC
CDR3 protein: CASSSDGDYNEQFF

J gene: TRBJ2-7
D gene: TRBD2
clone size: .
V gene: TRBV7-2
CDR3 DNA: TGTGCCAGCAGCCCCCGGACTAGCCCCGACGAGCAGTACTTC
CDR3 protein: CASSPRTSPDEQYF

J gene: TRBJ2-5
D gene: .
clone size: .
V gene: TRBV20-1
CDR3 DNA: TGCAGTGTTAGGACTACTCAAGAGACCCAGTACTTC
CDR3 protein: CSVRTTQETQYF

J gene: TRBJ2-1
D gene: TRBD2
clone size: few
V gene: TRBV20-1
CDR3 DNA: TGCAGTGCCGACCCTAGCGGGCTTTACAATGAGCAGTTCTTC
CDR3 protein: CSADPSGLYNEQFF

J gene: TRBJ2-3
D gene: TRBD2
clone size: few
V gene: TRBV20-1
CDR3 DNA: TGCAGTGCTGGGATACTAGGGCGGGGGAACACAGATACGCAGTATTTT
CDR3 protein: CSAGILGRGNTDTQYF

J gene: TRBJ2-3
D gene: .
clone size: few
V gene: TRBV10-3
CDR3 DNA: TGTGCCATCCTCGATGCGGGGATTGGGGATACGCAGTATTTT
CDR3 protein: CAILDAGIGDTQYF

J gene: TRBJ2-3
D gene: .
clone size: .
V gene: TRBV13
CDR3 DNA: TGTGCCAGCCGACCAGGGGCAAACACAGATACGCAGTATTTT
CDR3 protein: CASRPGANTDTQYF

J gene: TRBJ1-4
D gene: .
clone size: .
V gene: TRBV29-1
CDR3 DNA: TGCAGCGTTGGGGACCCAGCAGCTAATGAAAAACTGTTTTTT
CDR3 protein: CSVGDPAANEKLFF

J gene: TRBJ2-1
D gene: TRBD1
clone size: .
V gene: TRBV12-3/TRBV12-4
CDR3 DNA: TGTGCCAGCAAGGGGGTTAGGGACAGGGGTGAGCAGTTCTTC
CDR3 protein: CASKGVRDRGEQFF

J gene: TRBJ2-1
D gene: .
clone size: .
V gene: TRBV29-1
CDR3 DNA: TGCAGCGTTGTAGCTGGAGGGGGCGGTGAGCAGTTCTTC
CDR3 protein: CSVVAGGGGEQFF

J gene: TRBJ1-2
D gene: .
clone size: few
V gene: TRBV30
CDR3 DNA: TGTGCCTCCACCCTAGGCGCGCTCTATGGCTACACCTTC
CDR3 protein: CASTLGALYGYTF

J gene: TRBJ2-7
D gene: .
clone size: few
V gene: TRBV2
CDR3 DNA: TGTGCCAGCAGTAACGACAGGGAGGACGAGCAGTACTTC
CDR3 protein: CASSNDREDEQYF

J gene: TRBJ2-7
D gene: TRBD1
clone size: few
V gene: TRBV5-1
CDR3 DNA: TGCGCCAGCAGCTGGGACAGCCACGAGCAGTACTTC
CDR3 protein: CASSWDSHEQYF

J gene: TRBJ1-4
D gene: .
clone size: .
V gene: TRBV20-1
CDR3 DNA: TGCAGTCTAGGAGGAGGTGGAGAAAAACTGTTTTTT
CDR3 protein: CSLGGGGEKLFF

J gene: TRBJ1-1
D gene: TRBD1
clone size: .
V gene: TRBV7-3
CDR3 DNA: TGTGCCAGCAGCTTACAGGGGGCCTTGACTGAAGCTTTCTTT
CDR3 protein: CASSLQGALTEAFF

J gene: TRBJ1-4
D gene: .
clone size: .
V gene: TRBV18
CDR3 DNA: TGTGCCAGCTCAAAAGCCGGTCGTGAAAAACTGTTTTTT
CDR3 protein: CASSKAGREKLFF

J gene: TRBJ2-1
D gene: TRBD2
clone size: .
V gene: TRBV29-1
CDR3 DNA: TGCAGCGTGAAGCCCAAGGGACTAGCGTTGGCTCCTACAATGTGCAATGAGCAGTTCTTC
CDR3 protein: CSVKPKGLALAPTMCNEQFF

J gene: TRBJ1-6
D gene: TRBD1
clone size: many
V gene: TRBV4-2
CDR3 DNA: TGTGCCAGCAGCCTCGAACCGGGACAGGGGAATTCACCCCTCCACTTT
CDR3 protein: CASSLEPGQGNSPLHF

J gene: TRBJ1-3
D gene: TRBD1
clone size: few
V gene: TRBV7-2
CDR3 DNA: TGTGCCAGCAGCCATCCGGACAGGGGGTTAAACACCATATATTTT
CDR3 protein: CASSHPDRGLNTIYF

J gene: TRBJ1-2
D gene: .
clone size: .
V gene: TRBV7-3
CDR3 DNA: TGTGCCAGCAGAAACGGACGGCTGCTTGCCTATGGCTACACCTTC
CDR3 protein: CASRNGRLLAYGYTF

J gene: TRBJ2-7
D gene: .
clone size: .
V gene: TRBV28
CDR3 DNA: TGTGCCACCGACACTCAGGGAGAAAGCTCCTACGAGCAGTACTTC
CDR3 protein: CATDTQGESSYEQYF

J gene: TRBJ1-6
D gene: .
clone size: few
V gene: TRBV12-3/TRBV12-4
CDR3 DNA: TGTGCCAGCGGGAACCCTTCCGACAGTACAAATTCACCCCTCCACTTT
CDR3 protein: CASGNPSDSTNSPLHF

J gene: TRBJ1-1
D gene: .
clone size: .
V gene: TRBV25-1
CDR3 DNA: TGTGCCAGCAGTGCGCTACAGGATATGAACACTGAAGCTTTCTTT
CDR3 protein: CASSALQDMNTEAFF

J gene: TRBJ1-2
D gene: .
clone size: .
V gene: TRBV7-9
CDR3 DNA: TGTGCCAGCAGCTTGTCTGGGATACGGAGTGGCTACACCTTC
CDR3 protein: CASSLSGIRSGYTF

J gene: TRBJ1-2
D gene: .
clone size: .
V gene: TRBV7-2
CDR3 DNA: TGTGCCAGCCCCCTCGGGTTCGGCTACACCTTC
CDR3 protein: CASPLGFGYTF

J gene: TRBJ2-1
D gene: TRBD2
clone size: .
V gene: TRBV29-1
CDR3 DNA: TGCAGCGTTTCCGGGACTAGGTCCTACAATGAGCAGTTCTTC
CDR3 protein: CSVSGTRSYNEQFF

J gene: TRBJ2-3
D gene: .
clone size: few
V gene: TRBV11-2
CDR3 DNA: TGTGCCAGTAGCTCGACCCGACGAACACTCACAGATACGCAGTATTTT
CDR3 protein: CASSSTRRTLTDTQYF

J gene: TRBJ2-4
D gene: .
clone size: few
V gene: TRBV3-1
CDR3 DNA: TGTGCCAGCAGCCCACCGGGGGTCCAGGGCATTCAGTACTTC
CDR3 protein: CASSPPGVQGIQYF

J gene: TRBJ1-1
D gene: TRBD1
clone size: .
V gene: TRBV28
CDR3 DNA: TGTGCCAGCAGTTCAGACAGGGAATCAATGAACACTGAAGCTTTCTTT
CDR3 protein: CASSSDRESMNTEAFF

J gene: TRBJ2-1
D gene: TRBD1
clone size: .
V gene: TRBV4-1
CDR3 DNA: TGCGCCAGCAGCCAGATAATCCGACAGGGGAGGAGTAACAATGAGCAGTTCTTC
CDR3 protein: CASSQIIRQGRSNNEQFF

J gene: TRBJ2-3
D gene: TRBD1
clone size: .
V gene: TRBV7-2
CDR3 DNA: TGTGCCAGCAGCTTAGGGGACAGGGATACAGATACGCAGTATTTT
CDR3 protein: CASSLGDRDTDTQYF

J gene: TRBJ2-3
D gene: .
clone size: few
V gene: TRBV29-1
CDR3 DNA: TGCCCTCGAACGTGGGGTCGCGGAGAGGCAGATACGCAGTATTTT
CDR3 protein: CPRTWGRGEADTQYF

J gene: TRBJ2-7
D gene: .
clone size: many
V gene: TRBV29-1
CDR3 DNA: TGCAGCGTTGAAGGTCAGACCTACGAGCAGTACTTC
CDR3 protein: CSVEGQTYEQYF

J gene: TRBJ2-7
D gene: .
clone size: .
V gene: TRBV6-2/TRBV6-3
CDR3 DNA: TGTGCCAGCGGCTCCTGGGGTCGATATTACAATGAGCAGTACTTC
CDR3 protein: CASGSWGRYYNEQYF

J gene: TRBJ2-1
D gene: .
clone size: .
V gene: TRBV6-5
CDR3 DNA: TGTGCCAGCAGTTATTCAGGGCCCAGGAATGAGCAGTTCTTC
CDR3 protein: CASSYSGPRNEQFF

J gene: TRBJ1-5
D gene: .
clone size: few
V gene: TRBV12-3/TRBV12-4
CDR3 DNA: TGTGCCAGCAGCAGGGTGAGCAATCAGCCCCAGCATTTT
CDR3 protein: CASSRVSNQPQHF

J gene: TRBJ2-1
D gene: TRBD1
clone size: .
V gene: TRBV15
CDR3 DNA: TGTGCCACCAGCAGAGTAGGGGGCCTCTCCTACAATGAGCAGTTCTTC
CDR3 protein: CATSRVGGLSYNEQFF

J gene: TRBJ1-1
D gene: .
clone size: once
V gene: TRBV5-5
CDR3 DNA: TGTGCCAGCAGCTTTCGGAAGAGTTCCAACACTGAAGCTTTCTTT
CDR3 protein: CASSFRKSSNTEAFF

J gene: TRBJ2-3
D gene: .
clone size: few
V gene: TRBV9
CDR3 DNA: TGTGCCAGCAGCGTAGGGGGCGGGGTTAGCACAGATACGCAGTATTTT
CDR3 protein: CASSVGGGVSTDTQYF

J gene: TRBJ2-1
D gene: .
clone size: few
V gene: TRBV3-1
CDR3 DNA: TGTGCCAGCAGCCAAGATGAGGGGACCTCCTACAATGAGCAGTTCTTC
CDR3 protein: CASSQDEGTSYNEQFF

J gene: TRBJ1-6
D gene: .
clone size: .
V gene: TRBV12-3/TRBV12-4
CDR3 DNA: TGTGCCAGCAGTTCCGGTGGGTCAAATTCACCCCTCCACTTT
CDR3 protein: CASSSGGSNSPLHF

J gene: TRBJ1-1
D gene: .
clone size: .
V gene: TRBV4-1
CDR3 DNA: TGCGCCAGCAGCCAAGAACAGGCGGCTGAAGCTTTCTTT
CDR3 protein: CASSQEQAAEAFF

J gene: TRBJ2-3
D gene: .
clone size: few
V gene: TRBV9
CDR3 DNA: TGTGCCAGCAGCGCGGAAGGGACACCGGGAGATACGCAGTATTTT
CDR3 protein: CASSAEGTPGDTQYF

J gene: TRBJ1-4
D gene: .
clone size: many
V gene: TRBV20-1
CDR3 DNA: TGCAGTGCTAGCGCTTCAACTAATGAAAAACTGTTTTTT
CDR3 protein: CSASASTNEKLFF

J gene: TRBJ2-5
D gene: .
clone size: .
V gene: TRBV5-5
CDR3 DNA: TGTGCCAGCAGCCGGACCGAGGACCAGTACTTC
CDR3 protein: CASSRTEDQYF

J gene: TRBJ2-3
D gene: .
clone size: .
V gene: TRBV25-1
CDR3 DNA: TGTGCCAGCAGTGCCTCGTCCGGATTAGATACGCAGTATTTT
CDR3 protein: CASSASSGLDTQYF